These 10 T cell receptor beta chains share one sample of origin, sequenced in a study of beta chain features in type 1 diabetes. Study results and caveats: Within each of all four CD4+ subsets, Type 1 diabetes patients had TCRB CDR3s that were moderately but significantly shorter.

Expressed TCRB transcripts were sequenced because the isolated RNA had all been reverse transcribed beforehand. The table came from immunoSEQ multiplex PCR; TCRdb's copy has only in-frame clones and leaves some out. The data contain about 650,000 clones, 9.5% to 15% of them singletons. These TCRs are of unknown antigen specificity. Sequencing was performed on naive CD4+ T cells from blood. The receptors were gathered from a man younger than 45 with type 1 diabetes.

This sequence joins TRBV29-1 and TRBJ1-1; 8 bases line up with TRBD1. Germline-derived CDR1 and CDR2 are SQVTM and ANQGSEA. This CDR3 is built from 13 residues. Losses at the gene ends were 4 bases for V and 11 bases for J; bases not matched to a gene: 12. CDR3: CSVVATGALEAFF. CDR3 DNA: TGCAGCGTTGTTGCGACAGGGGCCCTTGAGGCTTTCTTT.

The chain links TRBV2 to TRBJ2-3; D is possibly TRBD2 (6 bases). The CDR3 consists of 15 residues. Deletions cut 5 bases from V and 8 bases from J, with 20 bases between. In germline, CDR1 is SNHLY, CDR2 FYNNEI. The CDR3 coding sequence is TGTGCCAGCAGTTACGACTCCAGTTGGGGAGGTACGCAGTATTTT. This translates into CASSYDSSWGGTQYF.

About this clone itself: An end of the junction does not agree with germline; a read error may underlie this. The chain couples TRBV7-7 to TRBJ2-2; the D gene is possibly TRBD1 (5 bases). The CDR3 is made up of 16 amino acids. Germline lookup yields CDR1 SSHAT and CDR2 FNYEAQ (reference sequence). CDR3 region: CASSLDSIGESGELFF. The DNA for the CDR3 is TGTGCTAGCAGCCTTGACAGTATTGGGGAATCCGGGGAGCTGTTTTTT.

The V gene is TRBV6-1, the J gene TRBJ1-4, with 9 bases lining up with TRBD1. CDR3 size: 14 residues. CDR1 is MNHNS and CDR2 is SASEGT in the germline V gene. V shed 7 bases, J shed 4 bases, and the junction held 4 bases outside the gene matches. The CDR3, as DNA: TGTGCCAGCACCGCGACAGGGGGTAATGAAAAACTGTTTTTT. It specifies CASTATGGNEKLFF.

This clone came up a few times. V is TRBV29-1 and J is TRBJ1-2; the D gene is possibly TRBD1 (6 bases). Looked up from germline, CDR1 is SQVTM and CDR2 is ANQGSEA. The CDR3 length is 14 residues. V was clipped by 1 base and J by 8 bases, with 17 bases between them. The chain's CDR3 is CSVEALGAGAGYTF. CDR3 DNA sequence: TGCAGCGTTGAAGCTCTAGGCGCAGGGGCCGGCTACACCTTC.

The chain joins TRBV19 to TRBJ1-1; D is uncertain. Trimming took 5 bases from V and 0 from J, leaving 10 bases between them. The CDR3 is 14 amino acids. The germline V gene encodes CDR1 LNHDA and CDR2 SQIVND (reference sequence). CDR3 DNA: TGTGCCAGTAGTTTCACAGTTATGAACACTGAAGCTTTCTTT. Amino acid sequence: CASSFTVMNTEAFF.

V gene TRBV29-1 combines with J gene TRBJ2-7; 9 nucleotides match TRBD1. Per the germline V gene, CDR1 is SQVTM and CDR2 is ANQGSEA. The CDR3 consists of 14 residues. The V gene end was trimmed by 6 bases and the J gene end by 6 bases; junction bases not matched to a gene: 12. As DNA, the CDR3 is TGCAGCGTCGACCACTCGGGACAGGGATCCGAGCAGTACTTC. Translating gives CSVDHSGQGSEQYF.

The table lists this clone with a few counts. This chain joins TRBV7-2 and TRBJ2-4; either TRBD1 or TRBD2 may fit D (7 bases each). The germline gives CDR1 SGHTA, CDR2 FQGNSA. There are 15 residues in the CDR3. The germline V and J ends were trimmed by 4 bases and 9 bases, with 19 bases remaining between them. In nucleotides, the CDR3 is TGTGCCAGCAGCTGGGGGGGACAGAGCGTAGGCATTCAGTACTTC. As protein: CASSWGGQSVGIQYF.

This clone was detected only a few times. The chain carries TRBV7-9 and TRBJ1-1; D ambiguous. Germline lookup yields CDR1 SEHNR and CDR2 FQNEAQ (reference sequence). Trimming took off 3 bases at V and 8 bases at J, with 4 bases between the two ends. CDR3 length equals 10 residues. DNA of the CDR3: TGTGCCAGCAGCTTTGGGGAAGCTTTCTTT. Protein sequence: CASSFGEAFF.

This clone was observed a few times. The J gene is TRBJ1-1, the V gene TRBV5-4; D unclear. There are 14 residues in the CDR3. V gave up 0 bases and J gave up 8 bases, with 14 bases separating them. Germline CDR1 and CDR2: SGHNT and YYREEE (reference sequence). CDR3 DNA: TGTGCCAGCAGCTTGGGGGGAACATGGGGAGAAGCTTTCTTT. This translates into CASSLGGTWGEAFF.